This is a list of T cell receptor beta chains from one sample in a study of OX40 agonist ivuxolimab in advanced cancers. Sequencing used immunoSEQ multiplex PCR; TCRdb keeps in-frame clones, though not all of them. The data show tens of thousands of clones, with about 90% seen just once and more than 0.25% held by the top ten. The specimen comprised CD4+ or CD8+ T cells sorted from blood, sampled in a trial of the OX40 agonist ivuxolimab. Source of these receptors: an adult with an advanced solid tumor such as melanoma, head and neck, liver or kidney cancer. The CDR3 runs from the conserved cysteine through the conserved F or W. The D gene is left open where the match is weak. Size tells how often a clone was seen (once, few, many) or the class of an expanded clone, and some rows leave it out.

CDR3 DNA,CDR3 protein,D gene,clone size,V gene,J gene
TGCGCCAGCAGCCGAGGGACAGCTAACTATGGCTACACCTTC,CASSRGTANYGYTF,TRBD1,NA,TRBV4-1,TRBJ1-2
TGTGCCAGCAGCTTAGCGGCGACAGGGTACGGCTACACCTTC,CASSLAATGYGYTF,TRBD1,NA,TRBV7-9,TRBJ1-2
TGTGCCAGCAGCTTAGAGTACGTAGCAGAGACCCAGTACTTC,CASSLEYVAETQYF,NA,NA,TRBV7-2,TRBJ2-5
TGTGCCAGCAGCCTTAGAAGATATGGCTACACCTTC,CASSLRRYGYTF,NA,NA,TRBV28,TRBJ1-2
TGCGCCAGCAGCATCGGACAGGGGGGAAAGACTGAAGCTTTCTTT,CASSIGQGGKTEAFF,TRBD1,NA,TRBV5-1,TRBJ1-1
TGTGCCAGCACGGGGCTAGCGGGGTACAATGAGCAGTTCTTC,CASTGLAGYNEQFF,TRBD2,NA,TRBV27,TRBJ2-1
TGTGCCAGTACTCCATCAGCTAACTATGGCTACACCTTC,CASTPSANYGYTF,NA,NA,TRBV19,TRBJ1-2
TGTGCCAGCAAAATTACTCAGGGGGACACCGATGAGCAGTTCTTC,CASKITQGDTDEQFF,TRBD1,once,TRBV5-4,TRBJ2-1
TGTGCCAGCAGTTTAACTTCGCGGGGCTACACCTTC,CASSLTSRGYTF,NA,NA,TRBV28,TRBJ1-2
TGTGCCAGTAGTACCTGGGACAGGGGAAGGTCTCAGCCCCAGCATTTT,CASSTWDRGRSQPQHF,TRBD1,NA,TRBV19,TRBJ1-5
TGTGCCAGCAGCCGAACGGGGCGTAACTATGGCTACACCTTC,CASSRTGRNYGYTF,NA,NA,TRBV7-9,TRBJ1-2
TGTGCCAGCAGCTTAGGGGGATGGCTAGCCAAAAACATTCAGTACTTC,CASSLGGWLAKNIQYF,NA,NA,TRBV11-2,TRBJ2-4
TGCAGCGTCGTAGACAGGACTGCTGGAAACACCATATATTTT,CSVVDRTAGNTIYF,NA,few,TRBV29-1,TRBJ1-3
TGTGCCAGCAGCTCCGGGACAGTCTACACCTTC,CASSSGTVYTF,TRBD1,NA,TRBV7-9,TRBJ1-2
TGTGCCAGCAGCTTAGCGAGGGAACACCGAGCGAATGAAAAACTGTTTTTT,CASSLAREHRANEKLFF,NA,NA,TRBV7-9,TRBJ1-4
TGTGCCATCAGTGAAGTGGCTAATGAAAAACTGTTTTTT,CAISEVANEKLFF,NA,NA,TRBV10-3,TRBJ1-4
TGTGCCAGCAGCTTATTGCGCGGGGGGGGTTACAATGAGCAGTTCTTC,CASSLLRGGGYNEQFF,TRBD2,NA,TRBV7-2,TRBJ2-1
TGTGCCAGCAGCTACACAGGGGGGACTGAAGCTTTCTTT,CASSYTGGTEAFF,TRBD1,once,TRBV7-3,TRBJ1-1
TGTGCCAGCTCACCATCCGATAGCACAGATACGCAGTATTTT,CASSPSDSTDTQYF,NA,NA,TRBV18,TRBJ2-3
TGCGCCAGCAGCAGGAACAGGGGTAACTATGGCTACACCTTC,CASSRNRGNYGYTF,TRBD1,NA,TRBV4-1,TRBJ1-2
TGTGCCAGCAGCCCAGGAGAGGCTAGCGGCTCCTACAATGAGCAGTTCTTC,CASSPGEASGSYNEQFF,TRBD2,NA,TRBV7-3,TRBJ2-1
TGCGCCAGCATTAAAGACTCGGGGGCTGGCGCTTTCTTT,CASIKDSGAGAFF,NA,NA,TRBV10-2,TRBJ1-1
TGCGCCAGCAGCTCTACTGGGACAGGGGAAAACATTCAGTACTTC,CASSSTGTGENIQYF,TRBD1,once,TRBV5-1,TRBJ2-4
TGTGCCAGCAGTGAATTGGGCATTTCCTACGAGCAGTACTTC,CASSELGISYEQYF,NA,NA,TRBV6-1,TRBJ2-7
TGTGCCAGCGCCGGGACAGCCGCTCTGGACACTGAAGCTTTCTTT,CASAGTAALDTEAFF,TRBD1,NA,TRBV27,TRBJ1-1
TGTGCCAGCAGCCTAAAGGGGGGGCAGCCCCAGCATTTT,CASSLKGGQPQHF,NA,NA,TRBV6-4,TRBJ1-5
TGCGCCAGCAGCCAAGAACGCAGGGCGGACTATGGCTACACCTTC,CASSQERRADYGYTF,NA,once,TRBV4-1,TRBJ1-2
TGTGCCATCAGTGAGTCAGACACCGGGGAGCTGTTTTTT,CAISESDTGELFF,NA,NA,TRBV10-3,TRBJ2-2
TGTGCCAGCAGGGTCGGTTTACGTGGAGGGAACACTGAAGCTTTCTTT,CASRVGLRGGNTEAFF,NA,NA,TRBV5-5,TRBJ1-1
TGTGCCAGCAGCTCGCCGAGCGGGGGGCTAAATGAAGCTTTCTTT,CASSSPSGGLNEAFF,NA,NA,TRBV11-2,TRBJ1-1
TGTGCCAGCAGTGAAACCCGACAGTTCAATCAGCCCCAGCATTTT,CASSETRQFNQPQHF,NA,NA,TRBV6-1,TRBJ1-5
TGTGCCATCAGTGAACAGGCCTTTGAAGCTTTCTTT,CAISEQAFEAFF,NA,NA,TRBV6-1,TRBJ1-1
TGTGCCAGCAGCTCGCGGGGGCCCGACTTGGGCAATGAGCAGTTCTTC,CASSSRGPDLGNEQFF,NA,NA,TRBV7-9,TRBJ2-1
TGTGCCAGCCCGCCCCGGGACCCTAATTCACCCCTCCACTTT,CASPPRDPNSPLHF,NA,NA,TRBV21-1,TRBJ1-6
TGTGCCAGTAGGAGGGACAGTACCTATGGCTACACCTTC,CASRRDSTYGYTF,TRBD1,NA,TRBV19,TRBJ1-2